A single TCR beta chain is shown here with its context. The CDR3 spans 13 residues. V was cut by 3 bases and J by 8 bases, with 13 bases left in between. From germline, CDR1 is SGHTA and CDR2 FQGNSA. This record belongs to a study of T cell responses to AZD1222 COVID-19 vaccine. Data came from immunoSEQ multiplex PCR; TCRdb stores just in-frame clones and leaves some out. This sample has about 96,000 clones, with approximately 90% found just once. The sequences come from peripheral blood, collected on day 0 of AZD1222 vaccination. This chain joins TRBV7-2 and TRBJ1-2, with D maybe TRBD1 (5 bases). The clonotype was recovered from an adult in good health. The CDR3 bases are TGTGCCAGCAGCTTTTACAGGAGTTTGGGCTACACCTTC. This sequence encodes CASSFYRSLGYTF. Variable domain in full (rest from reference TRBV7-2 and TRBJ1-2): GAGVSQSPSNKVTEKGKDVELRCDPISGHTALYWYRQSLGQGLEFLIYFQGNSAPDKSGLPSDRFSAERTGGSVSTLTIQRTQQEDSAVYLCASSFYRSLGYTFGSGTRLTVV.